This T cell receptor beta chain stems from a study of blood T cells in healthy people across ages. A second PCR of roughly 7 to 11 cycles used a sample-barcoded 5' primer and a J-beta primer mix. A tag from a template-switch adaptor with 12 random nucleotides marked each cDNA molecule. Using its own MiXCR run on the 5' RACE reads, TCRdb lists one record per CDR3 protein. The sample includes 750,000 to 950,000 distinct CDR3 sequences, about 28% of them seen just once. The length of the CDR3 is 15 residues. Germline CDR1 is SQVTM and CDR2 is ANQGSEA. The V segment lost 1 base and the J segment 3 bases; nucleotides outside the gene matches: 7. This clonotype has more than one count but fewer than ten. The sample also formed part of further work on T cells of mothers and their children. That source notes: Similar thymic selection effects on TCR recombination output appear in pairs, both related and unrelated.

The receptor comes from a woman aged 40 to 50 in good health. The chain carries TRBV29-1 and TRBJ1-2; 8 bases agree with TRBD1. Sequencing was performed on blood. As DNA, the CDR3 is TGCAGCGTTGAAGGCCGAGGACAGGGAGACTATGGCTACACCTTC. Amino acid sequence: CSVEGRGQGDYGYTF.